The rows below give T cell receptor beta chains drawn from one sample of a study of blood T cell repertoires in COVID-19. Sequencing used immunoSEQ multiplex PCR; TCRdb keeps in-frame clones, though not all of them. The data hold roughly 46,000 clones, with more than 75% observed a single time. Sequenced: peripheral blood. Receptors were obtained from a human donor in a cohort sampled during active COVID-19. Both conserved end residues are part of each CDR3. A D gene is named only where the DNA matches it firmly. Size tells how often a clone was seen (once, few, many) or the class of an expanded clone, and some rows leave it out.

j_gene,d_gene,v_gene,abundance,CDR3nt,CDR3aa
TRBJ1-2,TRBD1,TRBV6-1,NA,TGTGCCAGCAGTGAATGGCAGGGGGCTGGCTATGGCTACACCTTC,CASSEWQGAGYGYTF
TRBJ2-7,TRBD2,TRBV24-1,NA,TGTGCCACCAGTGATTCCGGGGGGTCCTACGAGCAGTACTTC,CATSDSGGSYEQYF
TRBJ1-2,NA,TRBV7-9,few,TGTGCCAGCAGCCTATTGGAGGGTCCATTCGGCTACACCTTC,CASSLLEGPFGYTF
TRBJ1-6,NA,TRBV5-4,few,TGTGCCAGCAGCTTGTACAGGGACGGTAATTCACCCCTCCACTTT,CASSLYRDGNSPLHF
TRBJ1-3,NA,TRBV14,NA,TGTGCCAGCAGCCGAAGCGGTTCCTCCTCTGGAAACACCATATATTTT,CASSRSGSSSGNTIYF
TRBJ1-1,TRBD1,TRBV5-1,NA,TGCGCCAGCAGCTTGTTGTGGCAGGGGGAGAACACTGAAGCTTTCTTT,CASSLLWQGENTEAFF
TRBJ1-5,NA,TRBV3-1/TRBV3-2,few,TGTGCCAGCAGCCACGCCCAGGGAGGGTTTGATCAGCCCCAGCATTTT,CASSHAQGGFDQPQHF
TRBJ2-1,NA,TRBV27,NA,TGTGCCAGCAGTTTAAGTCCTGGGCTGAATGAGCAGTTCTTC,CASSLSPGLNEQFF
TRBJ2-7,NA,TRBV27,NA,TGTGCCAGCAGTTCTCCCCTTAGTTACGAGCAGTACTTC,CASSSPLSYEQYF
TRBJ1-2,NA,TRBV18,once,TGTGCCAGCTCACCACTTGGACACGACTATGGCTACACCTTC,CASSPLGHDYGYTF
TRBJ1-2,NA,TRBV5-6,NA,TGTGCCAGCAGCCTAAGGTCAGGTGGGGCATATGGCTACACCTTC,CASSLRSGGAYGYTF
TRBJ1-3,NA,TRBV7-8,NA,TGTGCCAGCAGCTCCCCCCATGGAGGCCTCAGCTCTGGAAACACCATATATTTT,CASSSPHGGLSSGNTIYF
TRBJ2-7,NA,TRBV28,NA,TGTGCCAGCAGTCCACCTCTAGCCCACCTATCCTACGAGCAGTACTTC,CASSPPLAHLSYEQYF
TRBJ1-6,NA,TRBV21-1,NA,TGTGCCAGCAGCAAAAAGGCAGGGGATTCACCCCTCCACTTT,CASSKKAGDSPLHF
TRBJ2-1,TRBD1,TRBV24-1,NA,TGTGCCACCAGTGATCGCGGGACAGGTCGGAATGAGCAGTTCTTC,CATSDRGTGRNEQFF
TRBJ2-3,TRBD2,TRBV5-1,NA,TGCGCCAGCAGGGCGCGGGAGGGCCTTTGGGATACGCAGTATTTT,CASRAREGLWDTQYF
TRBJ2-7,NA,TRBV18,few,TGTGCCAGCTCACCACCGGCACGCGAGCAGTACTTC,CASSPPAREQYF